This TCR beta chain derives from a study of radiation and T cells in renal cell carcinoma. The CDR3 totals 12 residues. The V gene's germline CDR1 is SGHAT and CDR2 FQNNGV. V was clipped by 4 bases and J by 4 bases, with 7 bases between them. This clone has a single count. TCRdb's table, derived via immunoSEQ multiplex PCR, lists solely in-frame clones and lacks some. The profile shows about 40,000 clones, nearly 85% of them singletons. Sample time point: blood 4 weeks post-SBRT, at nephrectomy. The treatment here: 15 Gy SBRT to primary tumor, nephrectomy 4 weeks later. The chain uses TRBV11-2 and TRBJ1-1; D not resolved. The sample in question was blood, obtained from a patient whose treatment included radiotherapy and nephrectomy. This TCR came from a woman aged 70-85 years with renal cell carcinoma. The CDR3 region is CASSSRGTEAFF. CDR3 in DNA: TGTGCCAGCAGCTCTCGGGGCACTGAAGCTTTCTTT.